Here is one TCR beta chain with its context. The data stem from a study of cytomegalovirus exposure and HLA in healthy donors. From germline, CDR1 is MNHEY and CDR2 SVGAGI. CDR3 length: 14 amino acids. V shed 6 bases and J 9 bases; nucleotides not matched to a gene: 5. Researchers ran the PCR with 60 Vbeta and 13 Jbeta primers. TCRdb's copy holds only in-frame clones and misses some; the assay was immunoSEQ multiplex PCR. The profile shows 150,000 to 200,000 clones, about four fifths of them singletons. The sequence derives from a man aged 18 to 30 in good health and CMV-seronegative. The V and J genes are TRBV6-5 and TRBJ1-6; 10 bases align to TRBD1. The sample consisted of PBMCs. CDR3 amino acids: CASSRGQGGSPLHF. The CDR3 DNA reads TGTGCCAGCAGCCGCGGACAGGGGGGTTCACCCCTCCACTTT.